This T cell receptor beta chain was found in a study of blood T cell repertoires in COVID-19. Whole-study context: The United States, Italy and Spain supplied acute and convalescent COVID-19 samples.

Study processing details: Cell counts per sample came from amplifying reference gene primers. Here immunoSEQ multiplex PCR was the method, and the copy in TCRdb shows in-frame clones only, minus some. V, J and clone size are those of that table, while D and trimming were read from the DNA. The repertoire includes 200,000 or so clones, 85% of them detected once, and around a sixth sits in the top ten. This clonotype was sampled from a person aged 70 to 85 with COVID-19, enrolled during active disease. Source material: peripheral blood.

Written as DNA, the CDR3 is TGTGCCAGCAGCTCGGGACTCCGCGGCAATGAGCAGTTCTTC. Translating gives CASSSGLRGNEQFF. The chain carries TRBV28 and TRBJ2-1; D possibly corresponds to TRBD2 (6 bases). The CDR3 runs 14 residues. In germline, CDR1 is MDHEN, CDR2 SYDVKM. V was shortened by 6 bases and J by 6 bases, with 15 bases between the two germline ends.